Sequencing of this T cell receptor (beta chain) was carried out in a study of T-cell reconstitution after alpha-beta-depleted transplantation in children. This clonotype was observed a few times. The V end was cut by 1 base, the J end by 1 base, with 8 bases between. Germline-derived CDR1 and CDR2 are DFQATT and SNEGSKA (reference sequence). The CDR3 consists of 14 residues. As it was prepared, the TCRbeta library received unique molecular identifiers. TCRdb independently ran MiXCR on the PCR reads; one entry per CDR3 protein. In the table there are about 610,000 distinct CDR3 sequences, over 9.5% of which are singletons.

The J gene is TRBJ2-1, the V gene TRBV20-1; D gene unclear. The sequence was collected from a human donor who donated a stem cell graft to a child with acute myeloid leukemia. This specimen was PBMCs from the stem cell graft donor, taken from the stem cell graft. The CDR3 reads CSARAGESYNEQFF. The CDR3 DNA is TGCAGTGCTAGAGCCGGAGAGTCCTACAATGAGCAGTTCTTC.